One sample yielded the 6 T cell receptor beta chains listed below, sequenced in a study of shared clonotypes between healthy human individuals. Some clones are missing from TCRdb's copy, which holds only in-frame ones; the method was immunoSEQ multiplex PCR. The sample shows about 2.1 million clones, just over 90% of them seen only once. Only CD45RO-negative cells positively selected for CCR7 counted as naive CD8 cells, so terminally differentiated effector memory CD45RA+ cells were excluded. The sequencing sample was made of naive CD8+ T cells from PBMCs. These receptor sequences come from a man between 18 and 29 years old in good health. Some clones in this sample may be carry-over from other donors' samples.

The chain carries TRBV19 and TRBJ1-1; 8 nucleotides agree with TRBD1. The germline gives CDR1 LNHDA, CDR2 SQIVND (reference sequence). The CDR3 has 15 amino acids. The trim removed 5 bases at V and 3 bases at J, leaving 8 bases unmatched. CDR3 sequence: CASSSPTQGDTEAFF. The CDR3 bases are TGTGCCAGTAGTTCACCAACACAGGGGGACACTGAAGCTTTCTTT. The full variable domain, its missing parts supplied by reference TRBV19 and TRBJ1-1, is DGGITQSPKYLFRKEGQNVTLSCEQNLNHDAMYWYRQDPGQGLRLIYYSQIVNDFQKGDIAEGYSVSREKKESFPLTVTSAQKNPTAFYLCASSSPTQGDTEAFFGQGTRLTVV.

This chain links TRBV18 with TRBJ1-1; no reliable D call. This CDR3 region has 17 residues. V was pared by 2 bases and J by 0 bases, with 16 bases between. Looked up from germline, CDR1 is KGHSH and CDR2 is LQKENI. CDR3 bases: TGTGCCAGCTCACCAACGATGGCGCTTAACATGAACACTGAAGCTTTCTTT. This translates into CASSPTMALNMNTEAFF.

The V gene is TRBV11-2, the J gene TRBJ2-1, with a possible D match to TRBD2 (7 bases). The CDR3 extends over 15 amino acids. V was clipped by 6 bases and J by 3 bases, with 15 bases between them. CDR1 and CDR2 from the germline V gene are SGHAT and FQNNGV. As DNA, the CDR3 is TGTGCCAGCAGGTCATCGGGGGGCTACTACAATGAGCAGTTCTTC. Translation gives CASRSSGGYYNEQFF.

About this clone itself: Other nucleotide sequences in the sample specify the same CDR3. The chain employs TRBV5-1 and TRBJ2-1; 7 bases are a match to TRBD2. The CDR3 spans 15 residues. V shed 2 bases, J shed 4 bases, and the junction held 6 bases outside the gene matches. Germline lookup yields CDR1 SGHRS and CDR2 YFSETQ. The CDR3 region has the DNA TGCGCCAGCAGCTTAACGGCCGGGGGGTACAATGAGCAGTTCTTC. Translation gives CASSLTAGGYNEQFF.

The chain links TRBV5-1 to TRBJ2-7; 7 bases are a match to TRBD2. CDR3 length: 14 amino acids. The ends lost 2 bases at V and 5 bases at J; junction bases unmatched: 7. Germline loops: CDR1 SGHRS, CDR2 YFSETQ. The CDR3 loop is CASSLYLAADEQYF. In nucleotides, the CDR3 is TGCGCCAGCAGCTTATATCTAGCGGCCGACGAGCAGTACTTC.

Concerning this clone itself: This sample includes further DNA sequences coding for the same CDR3. J is TRBJ2-3 and V is TRBV4-3; D is uncertain. The CDR3 totals 13 residues. Trimming pared 2 bases from V and 3 bases from J, leaving 6 bases between. CDR1 and CDR2 from the germline V gene are LGHNA and YSLEER. CDR3 loop: CASSQIRTDTQYF. CDR3 DNA sequence: TGCGCCAGCAGCCAAATTAGGACAGATACGCAGTATTTT.